This T cell receptor (beta chain) comes out of a study of T cell responses to AZD1222 COVID-19 vaccine. Points from the study as a whole: The study found Spike-specific TCR breadth and depth rose after two AZD1222 doses. Clonal diversity may have been underestimated, and the donors were mostly white British, with more females than males.

Germline CDR1 reads KGHSH; CDR2 reads LQKENI. The CDR3 extends over 19 amino acids. V was clipped by 1 base and J by 2 bases, with 24 bases between them. Remarks on this clone: Its antigen remains unidentified.

TCRdb keeps only in-frame clones here, not all; method: immunoSEQ multiplex PCR. Of roughly 120,000 clones in the sample, about 89% were seen once. Researchers grouped second doses given at about 4 or about 12 weeks into one pool. The chain links TRBV18 to TRBJ2-7; tentatively, D is TRBD1 or TRBD2 (6 bases each). The sequenced sample was peripheral blood, obtained 28 days after the second AZD1222 dose. The clonotype was recovered from an adult who received the AZD1222 COVID-19 vaccine. CDR3 in amino acids: CASSPLTRGGSGAPYEQYF. The CDR3 coding sequence is TGTGCCAGCTCACCACTTACCAGGGGAGGAAGCGGAGCCCCCTACGAGCAGTACTTC. Variable domain in full (rest from reference TRBV18 and TRBJ2-7): NAGVMQNPRHLVRRRGQEARLRCSPMKGHSHVYWYRQLPEEGLKFMVYLQKENIIDESGMPKERFSAEFPKEGPSILRIQQVVRGDSAAYFCASSPLTRGGSGAPYEQYFGPGTRLTVT.